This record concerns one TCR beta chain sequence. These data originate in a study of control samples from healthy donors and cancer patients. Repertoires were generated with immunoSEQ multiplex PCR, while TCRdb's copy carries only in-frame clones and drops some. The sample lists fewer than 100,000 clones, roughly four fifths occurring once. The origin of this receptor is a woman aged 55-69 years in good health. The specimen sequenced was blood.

CDR3 region: CATSETNTGELFF. CDR3 nucleotide sequence: TGTGCCACCAGTGAGACGAACACCGGGGAGCTGTTTTTT. This chain links TRBV24-1 with TRBJ2-2; D is unresolved. This CDR3 has 13 residues. Trimming pared 4 bases from V and 0 bases from J, leaving 2 bases between. Germline CDR1 reads KGHDR; CDR2 reads SFDVKD.